The rows below give T cell receptor beta chains drawn from one sample of a study of kidney transplant recipient with SARS-CoV-2 infection. TCRdb independently ran MiXCR on the reads; one entry per CDR3 protein. The data hold 200,000 to 300,000 distinct CDR3 sequences, with about 30% observed a single time. This specimen was a blood sample, taken at baseline and on day 111 from a kidney transplant recipient. The receptors were gathered from a male patient aged 25-45 years who had COVID-19 and was a kidney transplant recipient. Some T cells may trace back to the graft donor. Each CDR3 is given with its conserved first and last residue. A D gene is named only where the DNA matches it firmly. Rows give clone size only sometimes, using once, few, many, or a class for an expanded clone.

d_gene	abundance	v_gene	j_gene	CDR3nt	CDR3aa
.	many	TRBV7-7	TRBJ1-5	TGTGCCAACGCGAGGGGTGTGGGTCAGCCCCAGCATTTT	CANARGVGQPQHF
.	many	TRBV5-1	TRBJ1-6	TGCGCCAGCAGCCACGGACCGGGAGGGATTTCACCCCTCCACTTT	CASSHGPGGISPLHF
TRBD2	.	TRBV18	TRBJ2-2	TGTGCCAGCTCGCCACCGCTAGCGGGAGGGAACACCGGGGAGCTGTTTTTT	CASSPPLAGGNTGELFF
.	many	TRBV24-1	TRBJ1-2	TGTGCCACCAGTCGTGCAATTAGTACCAGAAAGACCTATGGCTACACCTTC	CATSRAISTRKTYGYTF
TRBD1	many	TRBV12-3/TRBV12-4	TRBJ1-4	TGTGCCAGCAGTTCCAGGGGGAGCACGGATGAAAAACTGTTTTTT	CASSSRGSTDEKLFF
.	many	TRBV6-2/TRBV6-3	TRBJ2-2	TGTGCCAGCAGTACCGGGACGCTGAACACCGGGGAGCTGTTTTTT	CASSTGTLNTGELFF
.	many	TRBV20-1	TRBJ1-2	TGCAGTGCTTCTTTCAGGCTGTTTCGAAAGACCTATGGCTACACCTTC	CSASFRLFRKTYGYTF
.	many	TRBV21-1	TRBJ2-2	TGTGCCAGCAGCGATTATGGCTACACAGGCTTGACCGGGGAGCTGTTTTTT	CASSDYGYTGLTGELFF
TRBD2	few	TRBV6-2/TRBV6-3	TRBJ2-1	TGTGCCAGCAGATGGGCTCGGGAGGGAGGTTCCTACAATGAGCAGTTCTTC	CASRWAREGGSYNEQFF
.	many	TRBV8-2	TRBJ2-6	TGTGGCATGTTTAATAGGATAACACAAAGTCGGGCCAACGTCCTGACTTTC	CGMFNRITQSRANVLTF
TRBD2	many	TRBV5-4	TRBJ2-5	TGTGCCAGCAGCTTGAAGCGGGAGCTCCAAGAGACCCAGTACTTC	CASSLKRELQETQYF
.	many	TRBV12-5	TRBJ1-1	TGTGCTAGTGGTTTGTGGGGGCGCGACACTGAAGCTTTCTTT	CASGLWGRDTEAFF
.	many	TRBV3-1	TRBJ2-2	TGTGCCAGCAGCTTATATGCTCCCATTTCAGGCTTGACCGGGGAGCTGTTTTTT	CASSLYAPISGLTGELFF
TRBD2	.	TRBV18	TRBJ2-7	TGTGCCAGCTCACCGACCCTAATGGCGGGAGTCGAGTTCTACGAGCAGTACTTC	CASSPTLMAGVEFYEQYF
.	many	TRBV6-5	TRBJ2-5	TGTGCCAGCAGGGCAGGACTACAAGAGACCCAGTACTTC	CASRAGLQETQYF
.	many	TRBV10-3	TRBJ2-2	TGTGCCATCACGGCGCCGACTACCGGGGAGCTGTTTTTT	CAITAPTTGELFF
.	.	TRBV6-4	TRBJ2-2	TGTACCAGCAGCAAGGACCCCGAGGGCGGGGAGCTGTTTTTT	CTSSKDPEGGELFF
.	.	TRBV7-3	TRBJ1-2	TGTGCCAGCAGCTCGCAGCGAGACGCTCGAAAGACCTATGGCTACACCTTC	CASSSQRDARKTYGYTF
.	many	TRBV9	TRBJ1-6	TGTGCCAGCAGCGTAGACGGAACTAATTCACCCCTCCACTTT	CASSVDGTNSPLHF
TRBD1	few	TRBV18	TRBJ2-1	TGTGCCAGCCAAGCGAGGGGGCAGTTCAATGAGCAGTTCTTC	CASQARGQFNEQFF
.	.	TRBV28	TRBJ1-2	TGTGCCAGCAATAAACAGAGGAGTCGGGGCTACACCTTC	CASNKQRSRGYTF
TRBD2	many	TRBV13	TRBJ2-3	TGTGCCAGCAGTAGCGGGGGGAGCTTTTACAGCACAGATACGCAGTATTTT	CASSSGGSFYSTDTQYF
.	many	TRBV20-1	TRBJ2-2	TGCAGTGCTAGAGATGCAGGGGTAAACACCGGGGAGCTGTTTTTT	CSARDAGVNTGELFF
TRBD1	many	TRBV10-1	TRBJ1-1	TGCGCCAGCAGTGAGTTTGTTGGGACAGGGTTTATCCGAGCTTTCTTT	CASSEFVGTGFIRAFF
.	many	TRBV13	TRBJ2-5	TGTGCCAGCAGCTCCCGCACAGACCGGGACCAAGAGACCCAGTACTTC	CASSSRTDRDQETQYF
.	few	TRBV20-1	TRBJ2-5	TGCAGTGCTGGGAAGCGGGCTCCCCAAGAGACCCAGTACTTC	CSAGKRAPQETQYF
.	many	TRBV11-2	TRBJ1-2	TGTGCCAGCAGCGTCTTCGTAACAAGCAGAAAGACCTATGGCTACACCTTC	CASSVFVTSRKTYGYTF